This T cell receptor (beta chain) was sequenced in a study of blood T cell repertoires in COVID-19. Study-level background: Sites across the United States, Italy and Spain contributed samples from acute and convalescent COVID-19. Sources were T cells, B-cell-depleted T cells, or PBMCs; the material itself was cDNA or gDNA.

This CDR3 has 19 residues. Germline V CDR1 and CDR2: SGHTA, FQGNSA. V lost 5 bases, J lost 0 bases, and 14 bases stayed unmatched. In the source study's methods: Researchers report that nucleated cell counts were estimated from reference gene primer amplification. Clones were sequenced by immunoSEQ multiplex PCR, and TCRdb holds only the in-frame ones, with some missing. The V and J calls and clone size are taken from that table; D and trimming were inferred from the DNA. The sample records about 100,000 clones, about four fifths being singletons. The clonotype originates from a man aged 35-49 years with active or convalescent COVID-19. The chain carries TRBV7-2 and TRBJ2-1, with 9 bases identical to TRBD1. Sequenced sample: peripheral blood. The CDR3 sequence: CASSTTGQGIFTSYNEQFF. CDR3 in DNA: TGTGCCAGCAGCACAACGGGACAGGGAATCTTTACCTCCTACAATGAGCAGTTCTTC.